This T cell receptor beta chain came from a study of beta chain features in type 1 diabetes. Turning to the study itself: Researchers looked at roughly 110 million sorted cells across all samples.

Study-level points and caveats: Type 1 diabetes patients showed a moderate but significant shortening of TCRB CDR3s in all four CD4+ subsets. The study found fewer insertions and more deletions at VDJ junctions in type 1 diabetes patients.

A word on this clone: The antigen is undetermined.

Each population that was sorted was more than 98% pure. Of the isolated RNA, all was reverse transcribed, and so the sequenced material was expressed TCRB transcripts. Some clones are missing from TCRdb's copy, which holds only in-frame ones; the method was immunoSEQ multiplex PCR. Among approximately 50,000 clones, 35% to 50% were seen once, and the ten largest hold about 1.5%. This TCR derives from a young man with type 1 diabetes. The specimen was Tregs from blood.

In DNA form, the CDR3 reads TGCGCCAGCAGCCTAATTTCAGGGGATGACATTCAGTACTTC. It is translated as CASSLISGDDIQYF. The chain is built from TRBV5-1 and TRBJ2-4; maybe TRBD1 (6 bases). CDR3 length equals 14 residues. Trimming took off 4 bases at V and 8 bases at J, with 16 bases between the two ends. The V gene's germline CDR1 is SGHRS and CDR2 YFSETQ.